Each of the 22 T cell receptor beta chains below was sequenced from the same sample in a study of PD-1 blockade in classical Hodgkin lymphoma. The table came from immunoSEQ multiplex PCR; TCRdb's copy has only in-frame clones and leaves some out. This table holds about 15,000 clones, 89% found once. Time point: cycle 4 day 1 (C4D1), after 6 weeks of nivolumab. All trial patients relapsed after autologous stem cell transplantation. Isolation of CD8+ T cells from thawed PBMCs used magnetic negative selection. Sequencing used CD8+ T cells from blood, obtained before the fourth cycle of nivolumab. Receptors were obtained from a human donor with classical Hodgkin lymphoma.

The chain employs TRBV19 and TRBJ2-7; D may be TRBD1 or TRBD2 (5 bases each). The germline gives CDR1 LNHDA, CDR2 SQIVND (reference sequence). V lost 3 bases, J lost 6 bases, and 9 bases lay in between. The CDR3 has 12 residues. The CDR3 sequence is CASSIRGREQYF. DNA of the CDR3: TGTGCCAGTAGTATTCGGGGACGCGAGCAGTACTTC.

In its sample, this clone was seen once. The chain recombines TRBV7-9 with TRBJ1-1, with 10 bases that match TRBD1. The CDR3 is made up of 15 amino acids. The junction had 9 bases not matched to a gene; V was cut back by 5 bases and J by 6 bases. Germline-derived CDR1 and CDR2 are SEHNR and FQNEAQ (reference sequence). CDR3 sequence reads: CASSPSRTGGSEAFF. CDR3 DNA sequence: TGTGCCAGCAGCCCCAGCCGGACAGGGGGGTCTGAAGCTTTCTTT.

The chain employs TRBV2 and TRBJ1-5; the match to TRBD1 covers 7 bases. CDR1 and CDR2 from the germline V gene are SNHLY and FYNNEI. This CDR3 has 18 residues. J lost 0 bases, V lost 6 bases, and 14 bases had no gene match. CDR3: CASSLDRQRTYSNQPQHF. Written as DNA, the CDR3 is TGTGCCAGCAGCCTGGACAGGCAGAGAACATATAGCAATCAGCCCCAGCATTTT.

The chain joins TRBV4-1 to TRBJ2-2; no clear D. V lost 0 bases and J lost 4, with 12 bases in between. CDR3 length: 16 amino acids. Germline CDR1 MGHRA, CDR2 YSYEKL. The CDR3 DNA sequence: TGCGCCAGCAGCCAAGATGGGTTTGGGGTCACCGGGGAGCTGTTTTTT. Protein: CASSQDGFGVTGELFF.

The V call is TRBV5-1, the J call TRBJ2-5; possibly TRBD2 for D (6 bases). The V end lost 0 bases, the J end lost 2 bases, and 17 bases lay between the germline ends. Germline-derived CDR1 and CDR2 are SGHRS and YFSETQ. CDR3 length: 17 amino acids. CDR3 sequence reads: CASSLERLGRSQETQYF. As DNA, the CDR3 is TGCGCCAGCAGCTTGGAAAGGCTAGGGAGGTCACAAGAGACCCAGTACTTC.

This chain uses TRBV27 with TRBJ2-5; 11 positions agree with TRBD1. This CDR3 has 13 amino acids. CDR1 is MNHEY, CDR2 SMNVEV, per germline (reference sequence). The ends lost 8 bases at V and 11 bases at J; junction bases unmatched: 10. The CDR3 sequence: CASSRDRGYEQYF. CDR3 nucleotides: TGTGCCAGCTCCAGGGACAGGGGGTATGAGCAGTACTTC.

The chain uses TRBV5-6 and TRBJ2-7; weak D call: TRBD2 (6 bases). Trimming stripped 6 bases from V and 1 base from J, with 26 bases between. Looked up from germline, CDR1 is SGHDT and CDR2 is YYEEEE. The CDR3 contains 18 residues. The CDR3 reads CASTSRRAEPTISYEQYF. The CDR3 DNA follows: TGTGCCAGCACCTCGCGGAGGGCCGAGCCGACTATTTCCTACGAGCAGTACTTC.

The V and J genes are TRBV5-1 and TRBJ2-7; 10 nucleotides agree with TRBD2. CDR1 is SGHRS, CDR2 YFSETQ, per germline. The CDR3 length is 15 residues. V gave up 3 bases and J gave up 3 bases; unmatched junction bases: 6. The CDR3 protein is CASSSGLAAYYEQYF. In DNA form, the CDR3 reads TGCGCCAGCAGCTCAGGACTAGCGGCCTACTACGAGCAGTACTTC.

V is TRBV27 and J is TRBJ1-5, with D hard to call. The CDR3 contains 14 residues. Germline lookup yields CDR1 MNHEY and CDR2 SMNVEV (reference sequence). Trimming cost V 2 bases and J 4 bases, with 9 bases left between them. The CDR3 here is CASSLRVGNQPQHF. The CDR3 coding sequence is TGTGCCAGCAGTTTAAGGGTTGGGAATCAGCCCCAGCATTTT.

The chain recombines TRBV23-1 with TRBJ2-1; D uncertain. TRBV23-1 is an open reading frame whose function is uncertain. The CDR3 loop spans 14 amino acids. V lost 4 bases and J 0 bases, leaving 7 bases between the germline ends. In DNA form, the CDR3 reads TGCGCCAGCAGTCTGGAGCGCTCCTACAATGAGCAGTTCTTC. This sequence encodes CASSLERSYNEQFF.

CDR3 loop: CSVEDWVAGTGDYGYTF. The CDR3 coding sequence is TGCAGCGTTGAAGATTGGGTGGCTGGGACGGGTGACTATGGCTACACCTTC. This chain connects TRBV29-1 to TRBJ1-2, with a weak D call TRBD1 (5 bases). V dropped 0 bases and J dropped 3 bases, with 20 bases sitting between them. There are 17 residues in the CDR3. Germline assignment: CDR1 SQVTM and CDR2 ANQGSEA.

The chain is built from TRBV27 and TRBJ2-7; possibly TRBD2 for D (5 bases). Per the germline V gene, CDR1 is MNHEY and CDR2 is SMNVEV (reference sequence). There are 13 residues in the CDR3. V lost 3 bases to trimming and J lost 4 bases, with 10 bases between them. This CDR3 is CASSLGSHYEQYF. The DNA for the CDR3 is TGTGCCAGCAGTTTGGGGAGCCATTACGAGCAGTACTTC.

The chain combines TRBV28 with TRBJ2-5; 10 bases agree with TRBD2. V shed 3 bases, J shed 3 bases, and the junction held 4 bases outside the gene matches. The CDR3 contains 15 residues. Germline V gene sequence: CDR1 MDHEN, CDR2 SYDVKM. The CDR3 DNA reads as TGTGCCAGCAGTTTCCTAGCGGGAGTAGAAGAGACCCAGTACTTC. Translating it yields CASSFLAGVEETQYF.

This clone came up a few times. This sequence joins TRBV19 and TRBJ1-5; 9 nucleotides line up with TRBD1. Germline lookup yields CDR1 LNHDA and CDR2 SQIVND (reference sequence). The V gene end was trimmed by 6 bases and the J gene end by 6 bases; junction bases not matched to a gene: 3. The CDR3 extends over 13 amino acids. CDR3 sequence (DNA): TGTGCCAGTAGCACAGGGGGCTTTCAGCCCCAGCATTTT. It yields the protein CASSTGGFQPQHF.

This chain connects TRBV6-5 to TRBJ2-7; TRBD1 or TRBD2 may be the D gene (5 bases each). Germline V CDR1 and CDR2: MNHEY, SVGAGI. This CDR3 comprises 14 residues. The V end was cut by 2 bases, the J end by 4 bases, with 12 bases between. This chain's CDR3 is CASSYVGGVYEQYF. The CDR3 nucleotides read TGTGCCAGCAGTTACGTTGGGGGTGTGTACGAGCAGTACTTC.

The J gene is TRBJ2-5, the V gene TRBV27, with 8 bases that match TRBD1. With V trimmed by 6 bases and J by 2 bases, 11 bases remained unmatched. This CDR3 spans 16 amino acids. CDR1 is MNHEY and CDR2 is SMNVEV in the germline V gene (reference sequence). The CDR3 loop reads CASSSGTGGQQETQYF. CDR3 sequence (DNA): TGTGCCAGCAGCTCCGGGACAGGTGGGCAACAAGAGACCCAGTACTTC.

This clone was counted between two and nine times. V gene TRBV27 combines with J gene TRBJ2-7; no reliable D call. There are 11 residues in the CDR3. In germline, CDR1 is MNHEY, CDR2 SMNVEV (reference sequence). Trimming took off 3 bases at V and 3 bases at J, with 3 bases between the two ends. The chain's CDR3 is CASSLGYEQYF. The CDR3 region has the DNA TGTGCCAGCAGTTTGGGCTACGAGCAGTACTTC.

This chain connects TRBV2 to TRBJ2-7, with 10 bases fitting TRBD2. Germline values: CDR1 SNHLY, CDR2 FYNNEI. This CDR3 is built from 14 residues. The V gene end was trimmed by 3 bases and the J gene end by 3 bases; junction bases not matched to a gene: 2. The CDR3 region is CASSDIAGGYEQYF. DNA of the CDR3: TGTGCCAGCAGTGACATAGCGGGGGGCTACGAGCAGTACTTC.

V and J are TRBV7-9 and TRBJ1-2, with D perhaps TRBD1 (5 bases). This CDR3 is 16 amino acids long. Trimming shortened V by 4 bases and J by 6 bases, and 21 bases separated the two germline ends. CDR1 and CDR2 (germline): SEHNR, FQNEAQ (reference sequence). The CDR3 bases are TGTGCCAGCAGCTCCACCCGATTGACCGAAGGGGATGGCTACACCTTC. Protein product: CASSSTRLTEGDGYTF.

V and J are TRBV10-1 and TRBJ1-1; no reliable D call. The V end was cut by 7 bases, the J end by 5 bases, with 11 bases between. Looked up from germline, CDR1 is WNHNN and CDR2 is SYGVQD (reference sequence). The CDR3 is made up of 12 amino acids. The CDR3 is CASMGGGTEAFF. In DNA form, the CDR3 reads TGCGCCAGCATGGGCGGTGGGACTGAAGCTTTCTTT.

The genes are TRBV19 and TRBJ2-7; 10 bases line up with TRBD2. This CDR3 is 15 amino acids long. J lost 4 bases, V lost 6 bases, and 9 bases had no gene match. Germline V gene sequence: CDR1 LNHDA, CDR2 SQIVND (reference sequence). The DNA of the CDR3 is TGTGCCAGTAGCATGATTCCGGGACTAGCGTACGAGCAGTACTTC. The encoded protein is CASSMIPGLAYEQYF.

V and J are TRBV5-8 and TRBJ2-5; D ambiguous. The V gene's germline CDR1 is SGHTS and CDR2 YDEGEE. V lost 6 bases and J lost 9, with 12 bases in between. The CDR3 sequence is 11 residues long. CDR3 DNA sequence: TGTGCCAGCAACTCCCCCATGGCCCAGTACTTC. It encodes CASNSPMAQYF.